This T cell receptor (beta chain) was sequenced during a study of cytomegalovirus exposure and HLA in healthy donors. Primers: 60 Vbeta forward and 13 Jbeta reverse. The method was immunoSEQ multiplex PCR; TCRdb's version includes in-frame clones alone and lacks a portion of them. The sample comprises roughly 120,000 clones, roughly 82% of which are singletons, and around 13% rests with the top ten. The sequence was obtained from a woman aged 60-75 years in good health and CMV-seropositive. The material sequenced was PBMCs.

Here the CDR3 DNA reads TGTGCCAGCAGCGGACAGGGGGCGACCTTTGGGCAGCCCCAGCATTTT. This sequence encodes CASSGQGATFGQPQHF. The chain uses TRBV27 and TRBJ1-5; 11 nucleotides line up with TRBD1. The germline V gene encodes CDR1 MNHEY and CDR2 SMNVEV (reference sequence). V lost 6 bases and J lost 7; bases outside the gene matches: 11. This CDR3 comprises 16 residues.